The 21 T cell receptor beta chains below come from one sample, sequenced in a study of regulatory T cells in long-lasting Graves disease. In building TCR beta libraries, iRepertoire HTBI primers were used together with Arm-PCR of CDR3 regions. TCRdb used MiXCR to reprocess the multiplex PCR reads, holding one entry per CDR3 protein. The table records about 520,000 distinct CDR3 sequences, about 12% of them present only once. Time point indicated: newly diagnosed GD, antithyroid drugs for less than 3 months. From PBMCs, RNA was extracted and then used to make the TCR library. A further study also used this sample, focusing on T cells in Graves' hyperthyroidism and ophthalmopathy.

Specimen: peripheral blood mononuclear cells (PBMCs), collected at new diagnosis, from a patient treated with antithyroid drugs. These receptors were obtained from a woman in her 30s with Graves disease.

This clonotype was seen a few times. The rearrangement joins TRBV6-2 or TRBV6-3 to TRBJ2-3, with 7 bases fitting TRBD1. This CDR3 region has 15 residues. Germline trimming cut 1 base from V and 4 bases from J; bases unmatched to any gene: 5. Germline CDR1 reads MNHEY; CDR2 reads SVGEGT. The CDR3 sequence: CASSYLGTDSDTQYF. The CDR3 nucleotides read TGTGCCAGCAGTTACTTGGGGACAGACTCAGATACGCAGTATTTT.

This clonotype appeared many times. The V gene is TRBV2, the J gene TRBJ2-1; maybe TRBD2 (6 bases). CDR3 size: 14 residues. From germline, CDR1 is SNHLY and CDR2 FYNNEI. The V and J ends lost 6 bases and 7 bases respectively, with 16 bases between them. CDR3 loop: CASSGSQGVNEQFF. The CDR3 nucleotides are TGTGCCAGCAGCGGGAGTCAGGGTGTAAATGAGCAGTTCTTC.

This clonotype was counted many times. This rearrangement joins TRBV11-2 to TRBJ2-1; TRBD1 matches at 8 bases. Unmatched junction bases numbered 4, after V lost 1 base and J lost 5 bases. Germline-derived CDR1 and CDR2 are SGHAT and FQNNGV. This CDR3 has 15 amino acids. The CDR3, as DNA: TGTGCCAGCAGCTTAGCTGGACAGGGAAACAATGAGCAGTTCTTC. This sequence encodes CASSLAGQGNNEQFF.

This clonotype was seen ten or more times. This chain joins TRBV19 and TRBJ2-2; D is uncertain. V shed 7 bases and J shed 0 bases, with 9 bases lying between them. The CDR3 covers 14 residues. Germline V lookup: CDR1 LNHDA, CDR2 SQIVND (reference sequence). The CDR3 DNA is TGTGCCAGTAACCCTCAGTCGAACACCGGGGAGCTGTTTTTT. Translation gives CASNPQSNTGELFF.

Many counts were recorded for this clonotype. V usage is TRBV19 and J usage is TRBJ2-7, with 9 bases identical to TRBD1. CDR3 length equals 17 residues. Germline lookup yields CDR1 LNHDA and CDR2 SQIVND (reference sequence). Unmatched junction bases numbered 12, after V lost 6 bases and J lost 0 bases. The CDR3 protein is CASSPGTGRLSSYEQYF. The DNA of the CDR3 is TGTGCCAGTAGCCCGGGGACAGGGAGGTTGAGCTCCTACGAGCAGTACTTC.

In its sample, this clonotype was seen many times. The chain links TRBV11-2 to TRBJ2-6, with D perhaps matching TRBD1 or TRBD2 (5 bases each). Germline lookup yields CDR1 SGHAT and CDR2 FQNNGV. V lost 5 bases, J lost 0 bases, and 17 bases lay in between. The CDR3 length is 18 residues. The CDR3 DNA follows: TGTGCCAGCAGCCCTCCGGGACGGACGAGCTCTGGGGCCAACGTCCTGACTTTC. Its translation is CASSPPGRTSSGANVLTF.

The CDR3 sequence: CASSEQGHEQYF. The CDR3 coding sequence is TGTGCCAGCAGTGAGCAGGGCCACGAGCAGTACTTC. The genes are TRBV2 and TRBJ2-7, with D possibly TRBD1 on 5 matching bases. The germline V gene encodes CDR1 SNHLY and CDR2 FYNNEI. The CDR3 runs to 12 residues. V dropped 3 bases and J dropped 5 bases, with 8 bases sitting between them.

The rearrangement links TRBV6-1 to TRBJ1-5, with 7 bases lining up with TRBD1. J gave up 5 bases and V 7 bases, and 8 bases lay outside the gene matches. The length of the CDR3 is 14 residues. The germline gives CDR1 MNHNS, CDR2 SASEGT. CDR3 amino acids: CASNQDREDQPQHF. CDR3 nucleotides: TGTGCCAGCAACCAAGACAGGGAGGATCAGCCCCAGCATTTT.

This clonotype was seen ten or more times. The gene calls are TRBV27 and TRBJ1-1; D unclear. The CDR3 covers 13 residues. Trimming removed 3 bases at V and 4 bases at J, with 9 bases between. Germline CDR1 and CDR2: MNHEY and SMNVEV (reference sequence). CDR3 in amino acids: CASSLFQTTEAFF. The CDR3, as DNA: TGTGCCAGCAGTTTGTTCCAGACCACTGAAGCTTTCTTT.

In the case of this clonotype: A read error is likely here: a far larger clone is one base away. V and J are TRBV11-2 and TRBJ2-1; D is ambiguous. CDR3 length equals 18 residues. Germline-derived CDR1 and CDR2 are SGHAT and FQNNGV. Trimming shortened V by 3 bases and J by 5 bases, and 23 bases separated the two germline ends. CDR3 coding DNA: TGTGCCAGCAGCTTTTACTATACCGCTCGGATTGTCCACAATGAGCAGTTCTTC. It specifies CASSFYYTARIVHNEQFF. The variable domain in full, completed from reference TRBV11-2 and TRBJ2-1, reads EAGVAQSPRYKIIEKRQSVAFWCNPISGHATLYWYQQILGQGPKLLIQFQNNGVVDDSQLPKDRFSAERLKGVDSTLKIQPAKLEDSAVYLCASSFYYTARIVHNEQFFGPGTRLTVL.

Note on this clonotype: A far larger clone is off by one base, so a read error is likely. V gene TRBV6-1 combines with J gene TRBJ2-1; no definite D call. The germline V gene has CDR1 MNHNS and CDR2 SASEGT. The CDR3 runs 15 residues. The CDR3 here is CARSDSDAAAAEQFF. The CDR3 coding sequence is TGTGCCAGGAGTGACTCGGACGCCGCCGCGGCTGAGCAGTTCTTC.

This clonotype was picked up many times. An end of the junction does not agree with germline; a read error may underlie this. V and J are TRBV12-3 or TRBV12-4 and TRBJ2-1, with D perhaps matching TRBD2 (6 bases). CDR3 length equals 14 residues. The CDR3 reads CASSLAEAYNEQFF. CDR3 in DNA: TGTGCCAGCAGCTTAGCGGAAGCCTACAATGAGCAGTTCTTC.

This clonotype was detected many times. The chain employs TRBV10-3 and TRBJ2-7; 9 bases agree with TRBD2. V lost 6 bases, J lost 2 bases, and 8 bases stayed unmatched. CDR1 and CDR2 from the germline V gene are ENHRY and SYGVKD. The CDR3 sequence is 15 residues long. The CDR3 DNA reads as TGTGCCATCAGGCGTACGCTAGCGGGACCCTACGAGCAGTACTTC. Residues: CAIRRTLAGPYEQYF.

The table lists this clonotype with many counts. This chain links TRBV20-1 with TRBJ2-5; D might be TRBD1 (5 bases). Trimming stripped 0 bases from V and 0 bases from J, with 14 bases between. Germline CDR1 and CDR2: DFQATT and SNEGSKA (reference sequence). The CDR3 length is 16 residues. CDR3 DNA: TGCAGTGCTAGAGATTGGGGAACAGGAAACCAAGAGACCCAGTACTTC. Translated, it gives CSARDWGTGNQETQYF.

This clonotype was observed many times. The chain has TRBV19 and TRBJ2-3, with D perhaps matching TRBD1 (6 bases). The length of the CDR3 is 14 residues. CDR1 and CDR2 (germline): LNHDA, SQIVND (reference sequence). CDR3 residues: CASGWGTSTDTQYF. CDR3 in DNA: TGTGCTTCCGGCTGGGGGACAAGCACAGATACGCAGTATTTT. Together with reference TRBV19 and TRBJ2-3, the CDR3 gives the full variable domain: DGGITQSPKYLFRKEGQNVTLSCEQNLNHDAMYWYRQDPGQGLRLIYYSQIVNDFQKGDIAEGYSVSREKKESFPLTVTSAQKNPTAFYLCASGWGTSTDTQYFGPGTRLTVL.

This clonotype was detected ten times or more. This chain links TRBV28 with TRBJ2-1, with D perhaps given as TRBD1 or TRBD2 (5 bases each). Per germline, CDR1 MDHEN and CDR2 SYDVKM. The CDR3 spans 18 residues. Trimming took off 5 bases at V and 0 bases at J, with 20 bases between the two ends. The CDR3 nucleotides read TGTGCCAGCAGTAAAGCGACGCCTGGGGGAGACTCCTACAATGAGCAGTTCTTC. It encodes CASSKATPGGDSYNEQFF.

The chain is built from TRBV7-3 and TRBJ1-5; unclear D gene. Germline V gene lookup returns CDR1 SGHTA and CDR2 FQGTGA. The CDR3 extends over 13 amino acids. V lost 5 bases and J lost 3, with 8 bases in between. CDR3 amino acids: CASSGWANQPQHF. The CDR3 region has the DNA TGTGCCAGCAGCGGGTGGGCCAATCAGCCCCAGCATTTT.

There are many counts of this clonotype. V and J are TRBV11-2 and TRBJ1-3; no definite D call. Germline assignment: CDR1 SGHAT and CDR2 FQNNGV. The CDR3 contains 17 residues. V was clipped by 0 bases and J by 0 bases, with 12 bases between them. CDR3 DNA: TGTGCCAGCAGCTTAGATCCAAGACCGCTCTCTGGAAACACCATATATTTT. Protein: CASSLDPRPLSGNTIYF.

This clonotype was seen a handful of times. The gene calls are TRBV7-9 and TRBJ2-7; the D gene could be TRBD1 or TRBD2 (5 bases each). CDR1 and CDR2 from the germline V gene are SEHNR and FQNEAQ (reference sequence). Trimming took 5 bases from V and 2 from J, leaving 13 bases between them. This CDR3 comprises 14 residues. DNA of the CDR3: TGTGCCAGCAGCCGGGGACCGAGAGCCTACGAGCAGTACTTC. Protein: CASSRGPRAYEQYF.

This rearrangement joins TRBV14 to TRBJ2-7; no firm D call. The CDR3 runs 17 residues. The germline V and J ends were trimmed by 0 bases and 0 bases, with 15 bases remaining between them. Germline lookup yields CDR1 SGHDN and CDR2 FVKESK. CDR3 residues: CASSQDLWPASSYEQYF. For the CDR3, the DNA is TGTGCCAGCAGCCAAGATCTTTGGCCGGCAAGCTCCTACGAGCAGTACTTC.

The CDR3 bases are TGTGCCAGCGGTCCAACGGTCCCGGGACAGGTTAAAAAACTGTTTTTT. It yields the protein CASGPTVPGQVKKLFF. The rearrangement uses TRBV12-3 or TRBV12-4 and TRBJ1-4, with 8 bases that match TRBD1. V lost 8 bases to trimming and J lost 9 bases; unmatched junction nucleotides: 17. The CDR3 is 16 residues long.